A single sample is the source of the 8 T cell receptor beta chains below, sequenced in a study of blood T cell repertoires in COVID-19. The assay was immunoSEQ multiplex PCR, and TCRdb's table has in-frame clones only and misses some. The table shows 110,000 to 150,000 clones, with roughly 83% occurring only once. The material sequenced was peripheral blood. These receptors came from a woman of 80 years or more with acute or convalescent COVID-19.

This chain connects TRBV27 to TRBJ2-5; D perhaps matches TRBD1 (6 bases). Germline V gene sequence: CDR1 MNHEY, CDR2 SMNVEV (reference sequence). V lost 2 bases, J lost 5 bases, and 12 bases lay in between. The CDR3 consists of 14 residues. CDR3: CASSLRQGWETQYF. The CDR3 DNA is TGTGCCAGCAGTTTAAGGCAGGGGTGGGAGACCCAGTACTTC.

V is TRBV7-8 and J is TRBJ1-2; D gene uncertain. The CDR3 spans 15 residues. CDR1 is SGHVS and CDR2 is FQNEAQ in the germline V gene. V lost 3 bases and J 0 bases, leaving 11 bases between the germline ends. The CDR3 coding sequence is TGTGCCAGCAGCTTCAGCGACGGCGCTAACTATGGCTACACCTTC. It codes for CASSFSDGANYGYTF. Filled out from reference TRBV7-8 and TRBJ1-2, the complete variable domain reads GAGVSQSPRYKVAKRGQDVALRCDPISGHVSLFWYQQALGQGPEFLTYFQNEAQLDKSGLPSDRFFAERPEGSVSTLKIQRTQQEDSAVYLCASSFSDGANYGYTFGSGTRLTVV.

The rearrangement joins TRBV18 to TRBJ2-5; the D is unclear. Trimming pared 1 base from V and 7 bases from J, leaving 13 bases between. Germline CDR1 and CDR2: KGHSH and LQKENI. This CDR3 spans 14 amino acids. The CDR3 sequence: CASSPLAEPGTQYF. The CDR3 nucleotides are TGTGCCAGCTCACCACTAGCTGAGCCCGGGACCCAGTACTTC.

This clone appeared once. This chain joins TRBV5-6 and TRBJ2-5, with a tentative D call TRBD1 (6 bases). CDR1 is SGHDT and CDR2 is YYEEEE in the germline V gene. The CDR3 consists of 14 residues. Trimming shortened V by 3 bases and J by 2 bases, and 11 bases separated the two germline ends. The CDR3 coding sequence is TGTGCCAGCAGCTCGGGACACCCTCAAGAGACCCAGTACTTC. Translation: CASSSGHPQETQYF.

CDR3 DNA: TGCGCCAGCAGCCGACTAGCGGGGGGGGATACGCAGTATTTT. This gives the protein CASSRLAGGDTQYF. The chain has TRBV4-3 and TRBJ2-3, with TRBD2 matching 14 bases. Germline CDR1 LGHNA, CDR2 YSLEER. The CDR3 loop spans 14 amino acids. V dropped 4 bases and J dropped 6; count of bases not matched to a gene: 0.

This clone was seen more than once but under ten times. The genes are TRBV10-3 and TRBJ2-5; 7 bases map to TRBD2. V lost 11 bases, J lost 0 bases, and 3 bases stayed unmatched. Germline lookup yields CDR1 ENHRY and CDR2 SYGVKD. CDR3 length equals 12 residues. CDR3 region: CASGGNQETQYF. The CDR3 region has the DNA TGTGCCTCCGGGGGGAACCAAGAGACCCAGTACTTC.

This clone came up once. V gene TRBV5-1 combines with J gene TRBJ2-4, with D perhaps TRBD2 (5 bases). The CDR3 runs to 15 residues. The V end lost 3 bases, the J end lost 1 base, and 11 bases lay between the germline ends. Germline CDR1 is SGHRS and CDR2 is YFSETQ. In DNA, the CDR3 is TGCGCCAGCAGCTGGAGTCGAGGGGCCAAAAACATTCAGTACTTC. This translates into CASSWSRGAKNIQYF.

The rearrangement links TRBV29-1 to TRBJ2-3; D possibly corresponds to TRBD1 (5 bases). The CDR3 runs 14 residues. Trimming left V 7 bases short and J 3 bases short, with 17 bases between. Germline CDR1 and CDR2: SQVTM and ANQGSEA. CDR3 nucleotide sequence: TGCAGCGCGAACAAGGGGTACCTTACAGATACGCAGTATTTT. Its translation: CSANKGYLTDTQYF.